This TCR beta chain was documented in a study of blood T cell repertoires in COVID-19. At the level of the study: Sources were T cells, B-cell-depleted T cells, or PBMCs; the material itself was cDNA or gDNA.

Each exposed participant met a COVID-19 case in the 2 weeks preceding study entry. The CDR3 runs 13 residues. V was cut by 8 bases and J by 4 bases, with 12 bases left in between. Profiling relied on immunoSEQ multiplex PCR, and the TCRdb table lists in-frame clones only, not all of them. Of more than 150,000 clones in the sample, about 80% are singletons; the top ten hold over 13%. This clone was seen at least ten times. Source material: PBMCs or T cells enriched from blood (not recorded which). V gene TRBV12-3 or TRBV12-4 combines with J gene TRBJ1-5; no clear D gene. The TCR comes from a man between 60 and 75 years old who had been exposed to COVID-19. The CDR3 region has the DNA TGTGCCAGCGCAAGGGAGGGTAATCAGCCCCAGCATTTT. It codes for CASAREGNQPQHF.